Here is one T cell receptor (beta chain) with its context. The data belong to a study of cytomegalovirus exposure and HLA in healthy donors. Overall study context: Earlier, almost 120 million unique TCR beta sequences were recovered from roughly 180 million T cells by an analysis.

Use of 60 Vbeta and 13 Jbeta primers characterized the PCR. Profiled with immunoSEQ multiplex PCR; TCRdb holds only in-frame clones, not every one. The table records over 110,000 clones, 82% of them present only once. The CDR3 is 15 amino acids. The V gene's germline CDR1 is SGDLS and CDR2 YYNGEE. V was pared by 0 bases and J by 5 bases, with 12 bases between. The rearrangement uses TRBV9 and TRBJ2-1, with D tentatively TRBD2 (5 bases). The specimen sequenced was PBMCs. This receptor was taken from a male donor in good health and CMV-seronegative. The CDR3 loop is CASSVGVGAHNEQFF. The CDR3 bases are TGTGCCAGCAGCGTAGGGGTGGGAGCCCACAATGAGCAGTTCTTC. Full variable domain (missing parts from reference TRBV9 and TRBJ2-1): DSGVTQTPKHLITATGQRVTLRCSPRSGDLSVYWYQQSLDQGLQFLIQYYNGEERAKGNILERFSAQQFPDLHSELNLSSLELGDSALYFCASSVGVGAHNEQFFGPGTRLTVL.